The 24 T cell receptor beta chains reported below all come from one sample, sequenced in a study of blood T cells in healthy people across ages. Primed by a sample-barcoded 5' primer and a J-beta primer mix, a second PCR proceeded for roughly 6 to 12 cycles. TCRdb re-analysed the 5' RACE reads in MiXCR, keeping a single row per CDR3 protein. The sample holds 590,000 or so distinct CDR3 sequences, approximately 30% seen once. The sequenced material came from blood. All receptors derive from a woman aged 80 or older in good health.

This chain uses TRBV11-1 with TRBJ2-5; D is ambiguous. This CDR3 contains 14 residues. V was cut by 5 bases and J by 2 bases, with 12 bases left in between. Per germline, CDR1 SGHAT and CDR2 FQDESV (reference sequence). The CDR3 is CASSAGSRQETQYF. CDR3 bases: TGTGCCAGCAGCGCCGGTTCTAGGCAAGAGACCCAGTACTTC.

Worth noting for this clonotype: This sequence may be a read error, since a much larger clone differs from it by one base. The chain joins TRBV14 to TRBJ2-7, with 8 bases aligning to TRBD2. The CDR3 runs to 15 residues. V shed 3 bases, J shed 7 bases, and the junction held 11 bases outside the gene matches. In germline, CDR1 is SGHDN, CDR2 FVKESK. Written as DNA, the CDR3 is TGTGCCAGCAGCCATGAGGCGGGGGGACGGAATGAGCAGTACTTC. Its translation: CASSHEAGGRNEQYF.

This clonotype was observed at least ten times. The chain has TRBV2 and TRBJ2-1, with 9 nucleotides matching TRBD2. Germline V gene data show CDR1 as SNHLY and CDR2 as FYNNEI. Unmatched junction bases numbered 8, after V lost 3 bases and J lost 8 bases. The CDR3 is 15 amino acids. CDR3 sequence: CASSDGTSRKDEQFF. The CDR3 region has the DNA TGTGCCAGCAGTGATGGGACTAGCAGGAAGGATGAGCAGTTCTTC.

The chain couples TRBV5-1 to TRBJ2-1; D possibly corresponds to TRBD2 (5 bases). Germline CDR1 is SGHRS and CDR2 is YFSETQ. The CDR3 has 14 residues. V was pared by 4 bases and J by 6 bases, with 14 bases between. The chain's CDR3 is CASSAGVILNEQFF. The CDR3 DNA sequence: TGCGCCAGCAGCGCCGGGGTTATCCTCAATGAGCAGTTCTTC. The variable domain in full, completed from reference TRBV5-1 and TRBJ2-1, reads KAGVTQTPRYLIKTRGQQVTLSCSPISGHRSVSWYQQTPGQGLQFLFEYFSETQRNKGNFPGRFSGRQFSNSRSEMNVSTLELGDSALYLCASSAGVILNEQFFGPGTRLTVL.

Details on this clonotype: This may be a read error: a much more frequent sequence differs by one nucleotide. The chain has TRBV20-1 and TRBJ2-1; 10 bases line up with TRBD2. The end of the DNA is better explained by TRBJ2-7, so the J call may be wrong. From germline, CDR1 is DFQATT and CDR2 SNEGSKA (reference sequence). The CDR3 has 15 amino acids. The CDR3 DNA reads TGCAGTGCTCCCTTAGCGGGGGGATCCTACAATGAGCAGTACTTC. This encodes CSAPLAGGSYNEQYF.

About this clonotype itself: A much larger clone is a single base away; this may be a read error. The chain joins TRBV15 to TRBJ2-7; 10 positions agree with TRBD2. The CDR3 has 18 residues. The germline V gene encodes CDR1 LNHNV and CDR2 YYDKDF (reference sequence). Trimming took 0 bases from V and 7 from J; bases not matched to a gene: 15. CDR3 DNA: TGTGCCACCAGCAGAGATCGATCCGTAGCGGGGGGCTCCAATGAGCAGTACTTC. Its protein is CATSRDRSVAGGSNEQYF.

This clonotype was seen ten or more times. The J gene is TRBJ2-5, the V gene TRBV7-3; D remains ambiguous. The germline V gene encodes CDR1 SGHTA and CDR2 FQGTGA. The CDR3 totals 15 residues. V was shortened by 0 bases and J by 1 base, with 9 bases between the two germline ends. CDR3 loop: CASSLTLGPQETQYF. The CDR3 DNA sequence: TGTGCCAGCAGCTTAACCCTCGGCCCCCAAGAGACCCAGTACTTC.

In the case of this clonotype: A much larger clone lies a single base off, so this may be a read error. The V gene is TRBV12-3 or TRBV12-4, the J gene TRBJ1-1; no definite D call. The CDR3 length is 15 residues. The CDR3 DNA reads as TGTGGCAGCAGAAATATTGGGTTGTTGAACACTGAAGCTTTCTTT. This encodes CGSRNIGLLNTEAFF.

In its sample, this clonotype was seen many times. The rearrangement links TRBV28 to TRBJ2-7; D is unresolved. V lost 4 bases to trimming and J lost 4 bases, with 8 bases between them. Germline CDR1 MDHEN, CDR2 SYDVKM. The CDR3 is 12 residues long. The CDR3 spells CASSSEFYEQYF. The CDR3 DNA is TGTGCCAGCAGTTCGGAATTTTACGAGCAGTACTTC.

This clonotype was seen ten or more times. The V and J genes are TRBV4-3 and TRBJ1-2; perhaps TRBD1 as D (6 bases). The CDR3 consists of 13 residues. V was trimmed by 1 base and J by 8 bases, leaving 11 bases between them. CDR1 is LGHNA and CDR2 is YSLEER in the germline V gene. In DNA form, the CDR3 reads TGCGCCAGCAGCCAAGGACAGGCGGAAGGCTACACCTTC. Protein: CASSQGQAEGYTF.

The chain employs TRBV5-1 and TRBJ2-2; TRBD1 matches at 9 bases. In germline, CDR1 is SGHRS, CDR2 YFSETQ. CDR3 length: 16 residues. Trimming removed 1 base from V and 4 bases from J; junction bases left unmatched: 5. The CDR3 loop reads CASSLPGQGSTGELFF. The CDR3 bases are TGCGCCAGCAGCTTGCCGGGACAGGGATCCACCGGGGAGCTGTTTTTT.

The chain carries TRBV7-3 and TRBJ2-3; TRBD2 is a possible D gene (6 bases). V lost 5 bases and J lost 4, with 10 bases in between. The CDR3 loop spans 13 amino acids. The germline V gene encodes CDR1 SGHTA and CDR2 FQGTGA. In DNA form, the CDR3 reads TGTGCCAGCAGCCCCGGGAGTGCAGATACGCAGTATTTT. Translation: CASSPGSADTQYF.

About this clonotype itself: A clone one base away is much larger, so this may be a read error. V is TRBV6-1 and J is TRBJ2-3; tentative D call: TRBD2 (6 bases). CDR1 is MNHNS and CDR2 is SASEGT in the germline V gene. The CDR3 loop spans 14 amino acids. The CDR3: CASSEGGREDTRYF. The CDR3 nucleotides are TGTGCCAGCAGTGAGGGTGGTAGGGAGGATACGCGGTATTTT.

This clonotype was counted at least ten times. The chain recombines TRBV4-2 with TRBJ1-6, with 7 nucleotides matching TRBD1. Germline V gives CDR1 LGHNA, CDR2 YNFKEQ. The CDR3 runs 15 residues. The V gene end was trimmed by 4 bases and the J gene end by 7 bases; junction bases not matched to a gene: 7. CDR3 sequence: CASSRETGTNSPLHF. The CDR3 region has the DNA TGTGCCAGCAGCCGAGAGACAGGGACCAATTCACCCCTCCACTTT.

This clonotype was recorded many times. The chain is built from TRBV4-3 and TRBJ2-5, with 10 bases lining up with TRBD2. The germline V gene encodes CDR1 LGHNA and CDR2 YSLEER. Trimming removed 3 bases from V and 4 bases from J; junction bases left unmatched: 14. The CDR3 is 18 residues long. The CDR3: CASSQGAASGGFPETQYF. The DNA of the CDR3 is TGCGCCAGCAGCCAGGGGGCGGCTAGCGGGGGCTTCCCAGAGACCCAGTACTTC.

A word on this clonotype: Just one base apart from a much larger clone, this may be a read error. V gene TRBV20-1 combines with J gene TRBJ1-2, with 9 bases that match TRBD1. The V and J ends lost 1 base and 7 bases, in that order; junction bases with no gene match: 13. The CDR3 is 16 amino acids. Germline values: CDR1 DFQATT, CDR2 SNEGSKA (reference sequence). The CDR3 is CSARALQGAQTGGYTF. The CDR3 region has the DNA TGCAGTGCTAGAGCCCTACAGGGGGCGCAAACGGGTGGCTACACCTTC.

This clonotype showed up many times. V gene TRBV6-2 or TRBV6-3 combines with J gene TRBJ2-3; 7 nucleotides align to TRBD1. This CDR3 region has 15 residues. The V gene end was trimmed by 6 bases and the J gene end by 2 bases; junction bases not matched to a gene: 8. CDR1 and CDR2 (germline): MNHEY, SVGEGT. The CDR3: CASRQWDRFTDTQYF. The CDR3 coding sequence is TGTGCCAGCAGACAGTGGGACAGATTCACAGATACGCAGTATTTT.

This clonotype was seen ten or more times. V usage is TRBV6-2 or TRBV6-3 and J usage is TRBJ2-7; D remains unclear. V dropped 7 bases and J dropped 4 bases, with 8 bases sitting between them. The CDR3 runs 11 residues. CDR1 is MNHEY, CDR2 SVGEGT, per germline. CDR3 DNA sequence: TGTGCCAGCACCTCCTCGTACGAGCAGTACTTC. It codes for CASTSSYEQYF.

There are many counts of this clonotype. The chain combines TRBV11-2 with TRBJ2-5; 11 bases map to TRBD2. Per germline, CDR1 SGHAT and CDR2 FQNNGV. J was trimmed by 5 bases and V by 3 bases; bases with no gene match: 11. This CDR3 spans 17 amino acids. This CDR3 reads CASSFLLAGGPRETQYF. CDR3 nucleotides: TGTGCCAGCAGCTTCCTTTTAGCGGGGGGGCCCAGGGAGACCCAGTACTTC. Looking up the rest from reference TRBV11-2 and TRBJ2-5 gives the full variable domain: EAGVAQSPRYKIIEKRQSVAFWCNPISGHATLYWYQQILGQGPKLLIQFQNNGVVDDSQLPKDRFSAERLKGVDSTLKIQPAKLEDSAVYLCASSFLLAGGPRETQYFGPGTRLLVL.

A few counts support this clonotype. The V and J genes are TRBV30 and TRBJ1-2, with D possibly matching TRBD1 (6 bases). The length of the CDR3 is 14 residues. The germline CDR1 and CDR2 sequences are GTSNPN and SVGIG (reference sequence). Trimming removed 3 bases at V and 4 bases at J, with 15 bases between. For the CDR3, the DNA is TGTGCCTGGAGGGGCACAGGGACCGTCTATGGCTACACCTTC. It specifies CAWRGTGTVYGYTF.

The rearrangement uses TRBV7-8 and TRBJ2-5, with 9 bases matching TRBD2. The better agreement between TRBJ2-7 and the DNA end casts doubt on the J call. This CDR3 has 14 residues. Germline assignment: CDR1 SGHVS and CDR2 FQNEAQ. DNA for the CDR3: TGTGCCAGCAGCTACCGGACTAGCGCACACGAGCAGTACTTC. The encoded protein is CASSYRTSAHEQYF.

The chain carries TRBV4-1 and TRBJ2-7; TRBD1 matches 7 bases. CDR3 size: 16 residues. V lost 4 bases to trimming and J lost 0 bases; unmatched junction nucleotides: 9. Germline lookup yields CDR1 MGHRA and CDR2 YSYEKL. CDR3 DNA sequence: TGCGCCAGCAGCCCCCCCGGGACAGCCAGCTCCTACGAGCAGTACTTC. It encodes CASSPPGTASSYEQYF.

In its sample, this clonotype was seen a few times. This may arise from a read error, as a much more abundant clone is one base away. The chain joins TRBV4-2 to TRBJ2-1, with D unclear. The DNA end favors TRBJ2-7, so the J call may be wrong. CDR1 LGHNA and CDR2 YNFKEQ come from the germline V gene. The CDR3 covers 14 residues. The CDR3 DNA follows: TGTGCCAGCAGCCAAGGTCCTGGCTACAATGAGCAGTACTTC. Protein: CASSQGPGYNEQYF.

With regard to this clonotype: One base away lies a much larger clone, so this may be a sequencing read error. V and J are TRBV6-1 and TRBJ1-6; unclear D gene. V lost 10 bases, J lost 6 bases, and 7 bases lay in between. Germline V gene data show CDR1 as MNHNS and CDR2 as SASEGT. The CDR3 is 11 amino acids. CDR3 bases: TGTGCCAACAGAGGTAATTCACCCCTCCACTTT. As protein: CANRGNSPLHF.